What follows describes a single T cell receptor (beta chain). The study ran its PCR with 60 Vbeta and 13 Jbeta primers. Here immunoSEQ multiplex PCR was the method, and the copy in TCRdb shows in-frame clones only, minus some. The sample lists about 170,000 clones; about 82% were seen once. These data are taken from a study of cytomegalovirus exposure and HLA in healthy donors. The germline V gene encodes CDR1 GTSNPN and CDR2 SVGIG (reference sequence). CDR3 size: 18 residues. J was trimmed by 4 bases and V by 1 base; bases with no gene match: 18. This receptor was taken from a young woman in good health and CMV-seronegative. Sequencing used PBMCs. The J gene is TRBJ1-1, the V gene TRBV30, with 7 nucleotides matching TRBD1. The CDR3 DNA reads TGTGCCTGGAGTGACGGGACAGCTAAAGGGAAAAGATCCACTGAAGCTTTCTTT. Residues: CAWSDGTAKGKRSTEAFF.